Sequencing of this T cell receptor (beta chain) was carried out in a study of glioma-infiltrating T cells after dendritic cell vaccination (dated by TCRdb to 2016 to 2018). With respect to the entire study: A cohort of 15 glioblastoma patients from Phase I and II dendritic cell vaccination trials was included, of whom 9 were newly diagnosed and 6 had recurrent disease. Survival after dendritic cell vaccination was correlated with TCR sequencing metrics such as TIL content and the overlap between tumor and blood repertoires. Three intradermal dendritic cell vaccine injections were administered to patients at biweekly intervals in the arm below the axilla. The vaccine was prepared from monocyte-derived dendritic cells that were cultured for around 7 days with IL-4 and GM-CSF and then pulsed overnight with autologous tumor lysate. Patients received autologous tumor lysate-pulsed dendritic cell vaccination between 2003 and 2012. In glioblastoma patients vaccinated with dendritic cells, deep sequencing of TCR beta CDR3 regions served to measure the amount of tumor-infiltrating lymphocytes and to compare repertoires between tumor and blood.

To be selected, patients needed enough residual fresh-frozen tumor tissue and more than two years of available survival data. None of the glioblastoma patients carried an isocitrate dehydrogenase mutation, although molecular status otherwise varied. PBMC were collected before vaccination, two weeks after the third vaccination, and at tumor progression if progression occurred. The Qiagen DNeasy Blood extraction Kit was used for extraction of genomic DNA. The immunoSEQ assay amplified TCRB CDR3 regions from 1.5 to 2.5 micrograms of genomic DNA, or from all available DNA when less than that amount was available. For multiplex PCR, 60 forward primers for TCR V beta segments and 13 reverse primers for J beta segments were used. Synthetic control templates were spiked into each sample at limiting dilution to estimate reads per starting template. Sequencing produced 87 bp reads on the Illumina HiSeq System. The paper's data handling went like this. PCR and sequencing errors were removed by merging closely related sequences with a nearest neighbor algorithm. TCR overlap was defined as the percentage of unique tumor TCR beta sequences that were also found in the peripheral blood of the same patient. TCRdb mirrors the immuneACCESS table, restricted to in-frame sequences. Some clones are absent from its copies; in checked studies, under half trace to an unresolved V gene, and the reason for the others is unknown. That table is the source of V, J and clone size, and D and trimming were worked out from the DNA. Here the sample has about 73,000 clones; roughly four fifths occur a single time. Clones ranked in the top ten supply 2.1% of the sample.

This clone was detected once. Its cognate antigen has yet to be identified. Qualities for individual bases were not recorded, and no much larger clone is one base off. From the germline V gene (reference sequence), CDR1 is LNHDA and CDR2 is SQIVND. Reading from cysteine to phenylalanine, the CDR3 counts 15 amino acids. The retained sequence is limited to the CDR3, 45 bases, with the frame set at the first base. Trimming leaves V shorter by 4 bases and J shorter by 0 bases, with the junction holding 3 bases beyond the gene matches. General findings and caveats noted by the study authors: No direct relationship between TCR clonality and survival was found, suggesting a diverse polyclonal response may matter. The cohort was small and heterogeneous, with few patients having full blood and tumor sets and even fewer initial-recurrent tumor pairs. The response model built on TCR overlap across three groups was characterized as speculative, with prospective validation still needed. After dendritic cell vaccination, a higher estimated pretreatment TIL content predicted longer time to progression and longer overall survival.

The sequence was obtained from a human donor with glioblastoma. The specimen was blood, collected before dendritic cell vaccination. This chain is built from TRBV19 and TRBJ1-1; 9 of the junction bases match TRBD1. In nucleotides, the sequence is TGTGCCAGTAGTAAGGGACAGGGAATGAACACTGAAGCTTTCTTT. Its protein product is CASSKGQGMNTEAFF.